This is a list of T cell receptor beta chains from one sample in a study of cytotoxic CD8 clonotypes in ibrutinib-treated CLL. Assay: immunoSEQ multiplex PCR; the TCRdb copy retains only in-frame clones and omits some. The table lists about 35,000 clones, about half of them singletons. Sequences were derived from PBMCs, sampled before ibrutinib treatment. Every receptor here comes from a human donor with chronic lymphocytic leukemia. The CDR3 runs from the conserved cysteine through the conserved F or W. Fields, in order: clone size, D gene, CDR3 length, J gene, V gene, CDR3 protein. D genes are given only for firm matches. Not every row has a clone size; where given, it reads once, few, many or a size class.

.	.	16	TRBJ2-1	TRBV7-3	CASSSRGGLSYNEQFF
.	TRBD1	15	TRBJ1-5	TRBV6-1	CASSSTGGSNQPQHF
.	TRBD2	15	TRBJ2-7	TRBV11-1	CASSLGAGGRHEQYF
.	.	13	TRBJ2-2	TRBV7-3	CASSPRTLGELFF
few	.	14	TRBJ1-5	TRBV5-1	CASSPMGGHQPQHF
few	.	15	TRBJ2-7	TRBV5-8	CASSSKSGTHYEQYF
.	.	13	TRBJ1-2	TRBV6-5	CASHGTGNYGYTF
.	.	15	TRBJ1-2	TRBV6-5	CASSYSSSVGGGYTF
few	.	12	TRBJ1-5	TRBV27	CASSLTRGPQHF
.	.	13	TRBJ2-5	TRBV6-1	CASKVGPQETQYF
few	TRBD1	13	TRBJ2-7	TRBV28	CASSWDSSYEQYF
.	TRBD1	17	TRBJ1-2	TRBV25-1	CASSEWTGTSRNYGYTF
.	TRBD2	16	TRBJ2-7	TRBV9	CASSPGLAGPLHEQYF
.	.	14	TRBJ2-2	TRBV25-1	CASSVGVNTGELFF